The clone carrying this T cell receptor beta chain was recorded many times. What it binds is not known. The sample is drawn from a study of read filtering for tumor transcriptome and immune sequencing. Study overall: Among patients, 17 to 20 were male and 15 or so female, aged 47 to 80 (mean around 68). Revised staging placed eight or nine patients in R-ISS I, 15 to 20 in II, more than 5 in III. Study-wide points: Dropping single-read clonotypes raised IR-seq and RNA-seq shared-clonotype correlation.

CDR3 length: 15 residues. Trimming took 4 bases from V and 4 from J, leaving 14 bases between them. CDR1 and CDR2 (germline): MNHEY, SMNVEV (reference sequence). Molecular barcoded adaptors covering alpha/delta and beta/gamma chains were used on roughly 400 ng RNA. TCRdb called the reads again in MiXCR, with one record for every CDR3 protein. This table has nearly 60,000 distinct CDR3 sequences, more than 9% appearing once. Specimen: a population of CD138-negative cells sorted from bone marrow. The receptor's source is a donor at least 40 years old with multiple myeloma. The chain is built from TRBV27 and TRBJ1-5; tentatively, D is TRBD1 (5 bases). CDR3 amino acids: CASSSVDSRNQPQHF. CDR3 nucleotide sequence: TGTGCCAGCAGTTCAGTCGACAGCCGTAATCAGCCCCAGCATTTT.